Reported below is one T cell receptor beta chain. In its sample, this clone was seen once. The antigen it recognizes is unknown. No base quality information exists; no much larger clone differs at one position. This entry belongs to a study of T cell responses to AZD1222 COVID-19 vaccine (dated by TCRdb to the early 2020s). With regard to the full study: A total of roughly 240 trial participants underwent TCR sequencing, of whom 200 to 220 received two doses of AZD1222 and approximately 25 received two doses of the MenACWY control vaccine. Trial participants were enrolled by age into subgroups of 18-55, 56-69 and 70-plus years, and roughly 150, 30 and 60 TCR-sequenced participants, respectively, were included in these subgroups.

Results and caveats for the whole study, not just this receptor: Epitopes outside the regions mutated in the B.1.351 and B.1.1.7 variants were reportedly recognized by nearly half of the unique spike-specific TCRs. Spike-specific TCR breadth and depth rose significantly after two AZD1222 doses compared with day 0 and with MenACWY recipients. The whole spike protein was spanned by vaccine-associated CD4 TCRs, and dominant responses were seen in regions 160-218 and 743-854. Because no samples from the day 14 peak response were available, repertoires could be characterized only after the peak T cell response. Conclusions about previously exposed vaccinees were limited because only six AZD1222 recipients were SARS-CoV-2 seropositive at baseline. The 56-69-year group was small, and its depth increase did not reach significance, likely because of low power. Participants were mostly white British, with more females than males. The authors suggested clonal diversity may have been underestimated.

Reading the label with the study, this specimen's time point is: about 28 days (+/-7) after the second vaccine dose. AZD1222 recipients given second doses at about 4 weeks or at about 12 weeks were pooled, since spike-specific TCR depth and breadth were not found to differ between the two schedules. Vaccinee samples were obtained from the UK trials COV001 and COV002, which included a single-blind randomized controlled phase 2/3 trial of AZD1222 (ChAdOx1 nCoV-19) in healthy adults. For TCRbeta chain sequencing, PBMC samples from trial participants were taken at day 0 and at day 28 after the second dose. From the cysteine through the phenylalanine, the CDR3 covers 12 amino acids. Left in the record is the CDR3 DNA by itself, 36 bases read in frame from the first base. At the junction V is shortened by 6 bases and J by 8 bases, with 13 bases in between. CDR1 and CDR2, per the germline V gene, are MDHEN and SYDVKM.

The CDR3 regions of human TCRbeta chains were analyzed by immunosequencing. In the paper's pipeline: TCRs in the repertoires were compared against a reference library of SARS-CoV-2-specific TCRs that had been generated with the MIRA antigen-specificity platform. Breadth was defined as the fraction of unique TCRs that were SARS-CoV-2-associated. Depth was defined as the fraction of total T cells that were SARS-CoV-2-associated. Using the MIRA data, each spike-specific TCR was assigned both to the spike region to which the TCR was reactive and to a CD4 or CD8 class. Log10-transformed breadth and depth values were compared by one-way ANOVA with Sidak's multiple comparisons tests. TCRdb holds this immuneACCESS table with in-frame rearrangements only. Some clones are missing; in checked studies, unresolved V genes explain under half, and the rest has no known cause. V and J calls and clone size come straight from that table; D and trimming were deduced from the DNA. Within this sample are under 80,000 clones, with 65% to 85% of them counted one time only. Of the sample, roughly 25% falls within the top ten clones.

This clonotype was sampled from an adult who received the AZD1222 COVID-19 vaccine. The specimen was peripheral blood, collected 28 days after the second AZD1222 dose. The V and J segments used are TRBV28 and TRBJ1-2; 5 matching bases give a weak D call of TRBD1. The bases read TGTGCCAGCAGCCAGGGCCCAGAAGGCTACACCTTC. Its product reads: CASSQGPEGYTF.